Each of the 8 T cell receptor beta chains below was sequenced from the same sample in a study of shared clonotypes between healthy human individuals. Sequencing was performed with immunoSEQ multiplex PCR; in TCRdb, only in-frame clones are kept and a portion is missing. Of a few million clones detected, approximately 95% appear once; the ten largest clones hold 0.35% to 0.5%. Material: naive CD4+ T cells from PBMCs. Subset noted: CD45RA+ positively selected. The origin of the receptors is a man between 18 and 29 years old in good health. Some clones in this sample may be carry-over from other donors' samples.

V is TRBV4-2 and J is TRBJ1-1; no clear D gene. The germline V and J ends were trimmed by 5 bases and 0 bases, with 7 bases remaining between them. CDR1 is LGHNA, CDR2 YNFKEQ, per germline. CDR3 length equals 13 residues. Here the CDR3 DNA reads TGTGCCAGCAGCTCACAGATGAACACTGAAGCTTTCTTT. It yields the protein CASSSQMNTEAFF.

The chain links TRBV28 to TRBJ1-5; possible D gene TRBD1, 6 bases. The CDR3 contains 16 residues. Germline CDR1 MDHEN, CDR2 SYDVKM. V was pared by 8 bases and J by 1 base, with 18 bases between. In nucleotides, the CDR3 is TGTGCCAGCTCCAGAAGGGGCAGGGGAAGCAATCAGCCCCAGCATTTT. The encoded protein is CASSRRGRGSNQPQHF.

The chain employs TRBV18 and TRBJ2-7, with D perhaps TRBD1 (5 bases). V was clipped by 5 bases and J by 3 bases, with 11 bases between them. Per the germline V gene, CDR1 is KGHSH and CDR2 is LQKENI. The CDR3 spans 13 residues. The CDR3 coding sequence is TGTGCCAGCTCAGAGGTCAGGGTCTACGAGCAGTACTTC. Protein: CASSEVRVYEQYF. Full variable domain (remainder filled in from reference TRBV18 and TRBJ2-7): NAGVMQNPRHLVRRRGQEARLRCSPMKGHSHVYWYRQLPEEGLKFMVYLQKENIIDESGMPKERFSAEFPKEGPSILRIQQVVRGDSAAYFCASSEVRVYEQYFGPGTRLTVT.

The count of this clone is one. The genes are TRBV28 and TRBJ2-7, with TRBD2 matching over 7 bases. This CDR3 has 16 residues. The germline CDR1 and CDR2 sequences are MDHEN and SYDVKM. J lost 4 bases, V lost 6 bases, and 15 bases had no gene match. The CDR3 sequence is CASSPHSSGKMYEQYF. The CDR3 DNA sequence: TGTGCCAGCAGCCCTCATTCGAGCGGGAAGATGTACGAGCAGTACTTC.

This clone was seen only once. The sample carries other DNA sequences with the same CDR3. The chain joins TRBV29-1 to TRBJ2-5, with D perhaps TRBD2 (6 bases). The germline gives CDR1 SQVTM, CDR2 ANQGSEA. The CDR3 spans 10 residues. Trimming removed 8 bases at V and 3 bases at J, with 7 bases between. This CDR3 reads CSSGEETQYF. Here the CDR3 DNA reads TGCAGCTCGGGGGAAGAGACCCAGTACTTC.

The CDR3 here is CASSQAGTAHGSEQFF. CDR3 nucleotide sequence: TGTGCCAGCAGCCAAGCGGGGACAGCTCATGGGTCTGAGCAGTTCTTC. The chain combines TRBV4-2 with TRBJ2-1, with TRBD1 matching 7 bases. The V gene's germline CDR1 is LGHNA and CDR2 YNFKEQ. The J segment lost 9 bases and the V segment lost 1 base, leaving 12 bases of the junction unmatched. This CDR3 has 16 amino acids.

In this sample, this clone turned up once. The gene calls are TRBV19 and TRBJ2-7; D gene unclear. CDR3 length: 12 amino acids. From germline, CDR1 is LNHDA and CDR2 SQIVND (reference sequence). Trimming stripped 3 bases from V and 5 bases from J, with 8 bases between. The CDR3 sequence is CASSIPPNEQYF. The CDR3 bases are TGTGCCAGTAGTATCCCCCCGAACGAGCAGTACTTC. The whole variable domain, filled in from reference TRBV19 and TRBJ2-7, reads DGGITQSPKYLFRKEGQNVTLSCEQNLNHDAMYWYRQDPGQGLRLIYYSQIVNDFQKGDIAEGYSVSREKKESFPLTVTSAQKNPTAFYLCASSIPPNEQYFGPGTRLTVT.

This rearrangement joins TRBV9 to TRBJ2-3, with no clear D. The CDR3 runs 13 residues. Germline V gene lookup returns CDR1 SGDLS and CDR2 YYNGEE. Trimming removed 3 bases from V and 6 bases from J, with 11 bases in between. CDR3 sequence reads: CASSAAIWDTQYF. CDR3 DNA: TGTGCCAGCAGCGCGGCCATTTGGGATACGCAGTATTTT.